The clone carrying this T cell receptor (beta chain) was observed at least ten times. The antigen remains unidentified. These data originate in a study of T cells in Graves' hyperthyroidism and ophthalmopathy. Pregnant or lactating patients were excluded, as were those with uncontrolled infection or other autoimmune disease. From germline, CDR1 is SGHRS and CDR2 YFSETQ. The length of the CDR3 is 12 residues. V was cut by 0 bases and J by 7 bases, with 7 bases left in between. Study-wide results and caveats: Blood also carried most thyroid clonotypes expanded above 0.001. A model of 13 V-J pairs discriminated ophthalmopathy from stable hyperthyroidism.

TCR beta CDR3 regions were amplified from RNA transcripts. With the HTBI primer set, the TCR CDR3 went through a first round of RT-PCR. TCRdb ran MiXCR on the multiplex PCR reads and lists one entry per CDR3 protein. The table records 500,000 to 600,000 distinct CDR3 sequences, approximately 44% of them present only once. The source material was peripheral blood or thyroid tissue (not recorded which). The V and J genes are TRBV5-1 and TRBJ1-1, with no clear D. This TCR came from a woman aged 18 to 35 with Graves' hyperthyroidism. This chain's CDR3 is CASSLVGVEAFF. CDR3 coding DNA: TGCGCCAGCAGCTTGGTGGGTGTTGAAGCTTTCTTT.